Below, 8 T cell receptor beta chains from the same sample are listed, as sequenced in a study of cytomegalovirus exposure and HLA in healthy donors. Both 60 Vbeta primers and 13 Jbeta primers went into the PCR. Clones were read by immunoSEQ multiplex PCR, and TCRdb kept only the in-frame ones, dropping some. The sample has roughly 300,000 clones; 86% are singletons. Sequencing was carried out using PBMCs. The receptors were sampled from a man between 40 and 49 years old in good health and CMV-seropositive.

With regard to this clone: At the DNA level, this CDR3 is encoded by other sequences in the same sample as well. The CDR3 spells CSVEEGLAQETQYF. The CDR3 DNA follows: TGCAGCGTTGAAGAGGGACTAGCGCAAGAGACCCAGTACTTC. The gene calls are TRBV29-1 and TRBJ2-5; TRBD2 matches 10 bases. CDR3 length equals 14 residues. V dropped 0 bases and J dropped 2; count of bases not matched to a gene: 0. Looked up from germline, CDR1 is SQVTM and CDR2 is ANQGSEA.

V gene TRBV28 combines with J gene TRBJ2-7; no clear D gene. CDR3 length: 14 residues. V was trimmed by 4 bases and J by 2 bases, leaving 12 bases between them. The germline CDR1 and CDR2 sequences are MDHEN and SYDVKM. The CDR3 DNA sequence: TGTGCCAGCAGTTCGGCCTTTAGCCCCTACGAGCAGTACTTC. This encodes CASSSAFSPYEQYF.

This CDR3 is CASSVDRVYSPLHF. CDR3 nucleotides: TGTGCCAGCAGTGTCGACAGGGTCTATTCACCCCTCCACTTT. The chain employs TRBV2 and TRBJ1-6, with 7 positions matching TRBD1. J was trimmed by 8 bases and V by 4 bases; bases with no gene match: 5. The length of the CDR3 is 14 residues. Germline assignment: CDR1 SNHLY and CDR2 FYNNEI.

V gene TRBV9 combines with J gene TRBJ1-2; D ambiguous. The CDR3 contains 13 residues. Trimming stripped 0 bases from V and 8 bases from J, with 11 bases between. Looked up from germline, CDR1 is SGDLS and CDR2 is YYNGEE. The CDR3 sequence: CASSVDYSSGYTF. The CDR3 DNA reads TGTGCCAGCAGCGTAGATTATTCGAGCGGCTACACCTTC.

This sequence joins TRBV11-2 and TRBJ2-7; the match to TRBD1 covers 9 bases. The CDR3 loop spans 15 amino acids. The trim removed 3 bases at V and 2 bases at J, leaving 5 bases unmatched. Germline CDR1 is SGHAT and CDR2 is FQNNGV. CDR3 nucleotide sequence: TGTGCCAGCAGCTTCCGGACAGGGGTAACCTACGAGCAGTACTTC. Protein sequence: CASSFRTGVTYEQYF.

CDR3 loop: CAISQGEVYEQYF. Written as DNA, the CDR3 is TGTGCCATCAGCCAGGGGGAGGTCTACGAGCAGTACTTC. The V gene is TRBV10-3, the J gene TRBJ2-7; maybe TRBD1 (7 bases). V lost 6 bases, J lost 3 bases, and 12 bases lay in between. Germline CDR1 reads ENHRY; CDR2 reads SYGVKD. The CDR3 runs 13 residues.

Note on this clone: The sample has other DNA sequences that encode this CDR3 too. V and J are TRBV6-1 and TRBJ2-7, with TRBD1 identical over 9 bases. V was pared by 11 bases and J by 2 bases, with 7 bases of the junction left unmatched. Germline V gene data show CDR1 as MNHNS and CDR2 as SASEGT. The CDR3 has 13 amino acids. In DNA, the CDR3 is TGTGCCGGCACCGGGACAGGGACCTACGAGCAGTACTTC. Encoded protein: CAGTGTGTYEQYF.

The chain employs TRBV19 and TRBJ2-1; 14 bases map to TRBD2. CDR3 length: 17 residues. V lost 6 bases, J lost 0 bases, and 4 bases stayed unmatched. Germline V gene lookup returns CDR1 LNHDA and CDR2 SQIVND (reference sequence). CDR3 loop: CASSLTSGRDSYNEQFF. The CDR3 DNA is TGTGCCAGTAGCTTGACTAGCGGGAGGGACTCCTACAATGAGCAGTTCTTC.